Each of the 5 T cell receptor beta chains below was sequenced from the same sample in a study of CD8+CD57+ T cells in acquired aplastic anemia. Genomic DNA provided the template from which TCR beta VDJ and CDR3 profiles were obtained. TCRdb re-derived calls from the reads in MiXCR, one entry per CDR3 protein. This table holds about 190,000 distinct CDR3 sequences, under 55% found once. Patients who underwent sequencing had shown CD8+CD57+ cell expansion by flow cytometry. Sequenced material: sorted CD4+, CD8+, or CD8+CD57+ T cells (not recorded which) from PBMCs. These receptors came from a human donor with aplastic anemia.

A word on this clonotype: This may be a read error: a much more frequent sequence differs by one nucleotide. The CDR3 does not close with the conserved phenylalanine or tryptophan, likely indicating a read error. V gene TRBV12-5 combines with J gene TRBJ2-2, with D uncertain. From germline, CDR1 is LGHNT and CDR2 FRNRAP. The CDR3 has 13 residues. V was cut by 0 bases and J by 5 bases, with 4 bases left in between. The CDR3 protein is CASGLVRTGELFL. The CDR3 DNA reads TGTGCTAGTGGTTTGGTACGGACCGGGGAGCTGTTTCTT.

There are many counts of this clonotype. The CDR3 sequence is CASKQTSGNTDTQYF. For the CDR3, the DNA is TGCGCCAGCAAACAGACTAGCGGCAACACAGATACGCAGTATTTT. The chain has TRBV5-1 and TRBJ2-3; 9 bases map to TRBD2. Trimming took 6 bases from V and 2 from J; bases not matched to a gene: 7. Germline assignment: CDR1 SGHRS and CDR2 YFSETQ. The CDR3 length is 15 residues.

This clonotype has a single count. The chain combines TRBV7-9 with TRBJ1-1; TRBD1 is a possible D gene (5 bases). This CDR3 is built from 12 residues. The V and J ends lost 3 bases and 8 bases respectively, with 10 bases between them. CDR1 SEHNR and CDR2 FQNEAQ come from the germline V gene (reference sequence). CDR3 nucleotides: TGTGCCAGCAGCTTGACAGCTCTGGAAGCTTTCTTT. The encoded protein is CASSLTALEAFF. Using reference TRBV7-9 and TRBJ1-1 for the parts outside the CDR3, the full variable domain is DTGVSQNPRHKITKRGQNVTFRCDPISEHNRLYWYRQTLGQGPEFLTYFQNEAQLEKSRLLSDRFSAERPKGSFSTLEIQRTEQGDSAMYLCASSLTALEAFFGQGTRLTVV.

This clonotype was picked up a small number of times. The chain's CDR3 is CATSRDWYPVEAFF. In DNA form, the CDR3 reads TGTGCCACCAGCAGAGATTGGTACCCAGTAGAAGCTTTCTTT. The chain combines TRBV15 with TRBJ1-1, with D unresolved. Germline V gives CDR1 LNHNV, CDR2 YYDKDF (reference sequence). Trimming removed 0 bases from V and 8 bases from J, with 13 bases in between. The CDR3 is 14 residues long.

This clonotype has at least ten counts. The gene calls are TRBV6-4 and TRBJ2-7, with 10 bases fitting TRBD1. With V trimmed by 6 bases and J by 0 bases, 2 bases remained unmatched. Germline assignment: CDR1 MRHNA and CDR2 SNTAGT. The length of the CDR3 is 14 residues. In DNA, the CDR3 is TGTGCCAGCAGGGGACAGGGGAGCTCCTACGAGCAGTACTTC. Translated: CASRGQGSSYEQYF.